These T cell receptor beta chains were read from a single sample in a study of cytomegalovirus exposure and HLA in healthy donors. TCRdb keeps only in-frame clones here, not all; method: immunoSEQ multiplex PCR. The table lists around 63,000 clones. Sequenced material: PBMCs. These receptors were taken from a woman between 25 and 40 years old in good health and CMV-seronegative. CDR3s include the opening cysteine and the closing phenylalanine or tryptophan. Fields, in order: D gene, J gene, V gene, CDR3 length, CDR3 DNA, CDR3 protein. The D gene is left open where the match is weak.

TRBD1	TRBJ2-7	TRBV6-5	16	TGTGCCAGCAGTTACTCCAGGACAGGCGACTCCTACGAGCAGTACTTC	CASSYSRTGDSYEQYF
TRBD2	TRBJ2-2	TRBV7-3	16	TGTGCCAGCCACTCTCAGGGAGGGAAGCACACCGGGGAGCTGTTTTTT	CASHSQGGKHTGELFF
TRBD2	TRBJ2-4	TRBV28	14	TGTGCCAGCAGTTACCTAGCGGGAGTTGGCATTCAGTACTTC	CASSYLAGVGIQYF
TRBD1	TRBJ2-7	TRBV4-1	16	TGCGCCAGCAGCCAGGTACAGGGGGCGATGGACGTCGAGCAGTACTTC	CASSQVQGAMDVEQYF
.	TRBJ2-7	TRBV2	11	TGTGCCAGCAGTGATGGCCACGAGCAGTACTTC	CASSDGHEQYF
.	TRBJ2-2	TRBV5-4	15	TGTGCCAGCAGCTCGAAGGGACAGAACACCGGGGAGCTGTTTTTT	CASSSKGQNTGELFF
.	TRBJ1-1	TRBV27	13	TGTGCCAGCAGTTTAGGGCTGAACACTGAAGCTTTCTTT	CASSLGLNTEAFF
.	TRBJ1-3	TRBV29-1	12	TGCAGCGTGGACAGCTCTGGAAACACCATATATTTT	CSVDSSGNTIYF
TRBD1	TRBJ1-6	TRBV18	15	TGTGCCAGCTCAGGGGGGACAGGCTATAATTCACCCCTCCACTTT	CASSGGTGYNSPLHF
.	TRBJ2-7	TRBV5-1	17	TGCGCCAGCAGCTTGGTGCTACAGGGAAGGGGGGGTGGCGAGCAGTACTTC	CASSLVLQGRGGGEQYF
.	TRBJ2-1	TRBV4-2	12	TGTGCCAGCACAGGGGAAGACAATGAGCAGTTCTTC	CASTGEDNEQFF
.	TRBJ2-3	TRBV7-9	14	TGTGCCAGCAGCTACGGGGGGCCAGGTGATACGCAGTATTTT	CASSYGGPGDTQYF
TRBD1	TRBJ2-7	TRBV7-2	14	TGTGCCAGCAGCAACCGACAGGGTTCCTACGAGCAGTACTTC	CASSNRQGSYEQYF
TRBD1	TRBJ1-2	TRBV19	13	TGTGCCAGTAGTGAGGACAGGGACTATGGCTACACCTTC	CASSEDRDYGYTF
.	TRBJ2-2	TRBV5-1	13	TGCGCCAGCAGCGAACTAGACACCGGGGAGCTGTTTTTT	CASSELDTGELFF
TRBD2	TRBJ2-7	TRBV4-2	15	TGTGCCAGCAGCCAAGATAGGCGGGGGACGGGCGAGCAGTACTTC	CASSQDRRGTGEQYF
.	TRBJ2-2	TRBV6-5	15	TGTGCCAGCAGCCCAGGGACAACGAACACCGGGGAGCTGTTTTTT	CASSPGTTNTGELFF
.	TRBJ2-2	TRBV28	14	TGTGCCAGCAGTTTCCGAAGAGGCACCGGGGAGCTGTTTTTT	CASSFRRGTGELFF
.	TRBJ1-3	TRBV15	14	TGTGCCACCAGCGCCCCCGGGACAGGAAACACCATATATTTT	CATSAPGTGNTIYF
.	TRBJ2-1	TRBV29-1	16	TGCAGCGTTGAGACCGCAGGCGCCAGGGTCCGGAATGAGCAGTTCTTC	CSVETAGARVRNEQFF
.	TRBJ2-2	TRBV30	13	TGTGCCTGGAGTTCGACATCTACCGGGGAGCTGTTTTTT	CAWSSTSTGELFF
.	TRBJ1-2	TRBV4-3	14	TGCGCCAGCAGCCACGAGCACCCTAACTATGGCTACACCTTC	CASSHEHPNYGYTF
.	TRBJ1-2	TRBV18	12	TGTGCCAGCTCCAAGGACAGCTATGGCTACACCTTC	CASSKDSYGYTF
.	TRBJ2-1	TRBV29-1	17	TGCAGCGTTGACCCCCGCCGGAGTCTAGCGAGCAACAATGAGCAGTTCTTC	CSVDPRRSLASNNEQFF
.	TRBJ2-5	TRBV7-7	15	TGTGCTAGCAGCTCTTCCCGGGGTCCGGCAGAGACCCAGTACTTC	CASSSSRGPAETQYF
.	TRBJ1-5	TRBV29-1	17	TGCAGCGTTGTGTGGCGGGGGGATCCGGGACCCAGAGGCGCCCAGCATTTT	CSVVWRGDPGPRGAQHF
TRBD1	TRBJ1-1	TRBV7-9	13	TGTGCCATCCCGACAGGGGGGAACACTGAAGCTTTCTTT	CAIPTGGNTEAFF
.	TRBJ2-5	TRBV5-1	13	TGCGCCAGCAGCTTGGAACGGCAAGAGACCCAGTACTTC	CASSLERQETQYF
.	TRBJ2-4	TRBV30	15	TGTGCCTGGAGTGTACCTACAGTAGCCAAAAACATTCAGTACTTC	CAWSVPTVAKNIQYF
TRBD1	TRBJ1-2	TRBV5-1	14	TGCGCCAGCAGCTCCGGGACAGGGGGCTATGGCTACACCTTC	CASSSGTGGYGYTF
TRBD1	TRBJ2-7	TRBV28	13	TGTGCCAGCAGTTTACAGGGGGCCTACGAGCAGTACTTC	CASSLQGAYEQYF
.	TRBJ1-5	TRBV19	11	TGTGCCAGTAGCACAGGGCCCACCCAGCATTTT	CASSTGPTQHF
.	TRBJ2-7	TRBV18	16	TGTGCCAGCTCCCCTGTTCAAGGGCCAGGGGAATGGGAGCAGTACTTC	CASSPVQGPGEWEQYF